The sequence of this TCR beta chain was determined in a study of cytomegalovirus exposure and HLA in healthy donors. Study at large: Findings of an earlier analysis included roughly 120 million unique TCR beta sequences from 200 million or so T cells. Study observations and caveats: About 90% or about 30% of the time was how often most TCR beta V segments were productive, according to an earlier analysis. The investigators catalogued 164 TCR beta chains as cytomegalovirus-associated.

A note on this clone: No antigen is known for it.

This PCR relied on a set of 60 Vbeta primers and 13 Jbeta primers. Authors' data handling: In a later analysis, of around 80 million unique beta chains, about 10 million appeared in at least two donors. Produced via immunoSEQ multiplex PCR; TCRdb's table is partial and in-frame only. The V and J calls and clone size are taken from that table; D and trimming were inferred from the DNA. The repertoire has roughly 250,000 clones, 84% of them found once; the top ten carry 2% to 2.5%. Germline V gene data show CDR1 as GTSNPN and CDR2 as SVGIG (reference sequence). The CDR3 loop spans 13 amino acids. Trimming took off 2 bases at V and 4 bases at J, with 9 bases between the two ends.

Sequencing used PBMCs. The chain has TRBV30 and TRBJ1-5, with D maybe TRBD1 (6 bases). The TCR was taken from a woman aged 40 to 49 in good health and CMV-seropositive. CDR3 nucleotide sequence: TGTGCCTGGAGTTTGGGGGCGAATCAGCCCCAGCATTTT. This gives the protein CAWSLGANQPQHF.